This T cell receptor (beta chain) was profiled in a study of siplizumab effects on memory and regulatory T cells. The V gene end was trimmed by 1 base and the J gene end by 5 bases; junction bases not matched to a gene: 4. The CDR3 consists of 15 residues. Germline V CDR1 and CDR2: MGHDK, SYGVNS. Assaying covered some 10^5 TCR templates per sample. Assay: immunoSEQ multiplex PCR; the TCRdb copy retains only in-frame clones and omits some. The data contain some 110,000 clones, 85% to 95% of them seen just once; the ten biggest clones take up approximately 0.6%. The sequence came from a human donor in good health. The sequencing input was Tregs sorted from blood. The J gene is TRBJ2-2, the V gene TRBV25-1, with 7 bases identical to TRBD1. The CDR3 coding sequence is TGTGCCAGCAGTGAATGGGACAGTCTGACCGGGGAGCTGTTTTTT. It yields the protein CASSEWDSLTGELFF.